The rows below give T cell receptor beta chains drawn from one sample of a study of T cell changes during pregnancy in multiple sclerosis. Libraries were prepared by immunoSEQ multiplex PCR; TCRdb keeps only in-frame clonotypes and omits some of them. The sample records 25,000 to 30,000 clones, 75% to 95% being singletons. Source: CD8+ T cells from peripheral blood mononuclear cells, taken before pregnancy. All receptors come from a female donor with multiple sclerosis, enrolled in a pregnancy study. The CDR3 runs from the conserved cysteine through the conserved F or W. Fields, in order: J gene, CDR3 length, D gene, V gene, CDR3 protein. A D gene is named only where the DNA matches it firmly.

J gene: TRBJ2-7; CDR3 length: 14; D gene: NA; V gene: TRBV28; CDR3 protein: CASSFTGSSYEQYF
J gene: TRBJ2-7; CDR3 length: 13; D gene: TRBD2; V gene: TRBV6-1; CDR3 protein: CASSVAGDYEQYF
J gene: TRBJ2-1; CDR3 length: 14; D gene: TRBD2; V gene: TRBV27; CDR3 protein: CASSHSGRANEQFF
J gene: TRBJ2-3; CDR3 length: 14; D gene: NA; V gene: TRBV11-3; CDR3 protein: CASSLAGVGDTQYF
J gene: TRBJ2-1; CDR3 length: 14; D gene: TRBD2; V gene: TRBV6-6; CDR3 protein: CASISPGLGNEQFF
J gene: TRBJ1-3; CDR3 length: 14; D gene: NA; V gene: TRBV2; CDR3 protein: CASSDAVSGNTIYF
J gene: TRBJ1-5; CDR3 length: 11; D gene: NA; V gene: TRBV30; CDR3 protein: CAWEVGGPQHF
J gene: TRBJ2-3; CDR3 length: 14; D gene: NA; V gene: TRBV18; CDR3 protein: CASSRPGATDTQYF
J gene: TRBJ2-1; CDR3 length: 8; D gene: NA; V gene: TRBV10-3; CDR3 protein: CARKRGFF
J gene: TRBJ2-1; CDR3 length: 18; D gene: TRBD2; V gene: TRBV23-1; CDR3 protein: CASSQTGEGGTSGNEQFF
J gene: TRBJ2-2; CDR3 length: 15; D gene: NA; V gene: TRBV4-2; CDR3 protein: CASRPPGQPAGELFF
J gene: TRBJ1-6; CDR3 length: 17; D gene: TRBD1; V gene: TRBV25-1; CDR3 protein: CAIHSSDRRILDSPLHF
J gene: TRBJ2-1; CDR3 length: 15; D gene: TRBD2; V gene: TRBV5-1; CDR3 protein: CASSSPAGLADEQFF
J gene: TRBJ2-3; CDR3 length: 16; D gene: TRBD2; V gene: TRBV27; CDR3 protein: CASGLAGALGTDTQYF
J gene: TRBJ2-1; CDR3 length: 15; D gene: NA; V gene: TRBV4-3; CDR3 protein: CASSQDKGARYEQFF
J gene: TRBJ1-5; CDR3 length: 15; D gene: NA; V gene: TRBV4-1; CDR3 protein: CASSQVAVGGVPQHF
J gene: TRBJ2-7; CDR3 length: 13; D gene: TRBD2; V gene: TRBV29-1; CDR3 protein: CSAKREDSYEQYF
J gene: TRBJ1-1; CDR3 length: 14; D gene: NA; V gene: TRBV4-1; CDR3 protein: CASSIDIENTEAFF
J gene: TRBJ2-1; CDR3 length: 16; D gene: TRBD2; V gene: TRBV10-3; CDR3 protein: CAISESGLAEYNEQFF
J gene: TRBJ2-7; CDR3 length: 15; D gene: TRBD1; V gene: TRBV19; CDR3 protein: CATNPGTGLSYEQYF